These T cell receptor beta chains were read from a single sample in a study of CD8 T cells in ankylosing spondylitis. Each CDR3 protein is one row after TCRdb ran MiXCR on the 5' RACE reads. Counted here are about 130,000 distinct CDR3 sequences, over 9.5% occurring once; the ten biggest clones make up over 4%. The sequencing input was blood, either unsorted or a sorted T cell fraction (not recorded which). The receptors here all came from a female donor with ankylosing spondylitis or in good health (not recorded which). Both conserved end residues are part of each CDR3. The D gene is left open where the match is weak. Expanded clones are given a class, and other clones once, few, many or no size at all.

v_gene	abundance	j_gene	len	d_gene	CDR3nt	CDR3aa
TRBV5-1	many	TRBJ2-3	16	TRBD2	TGCGCCAGCAGCTTGCTTCAGCGGGGGGCCTTAAATACGCAGTATTTT	CASSLLQRGALNTQYF
TRBV5-1	few	TRBJ2-7	13	-	TGCGCCAGCAGCTCCGATATCGCGGGGGAGCAGTACTTC	CASSSDIAGEQYF
TRBV18	many	TRBJ1-1	16	-	TGTGCCAGCTCACCACGGGGACAAGCGGGGAAAACTGAAGCTTTCTTT	CASSPRGQAGKTEAFF
TRBV3-1	many	TRBJ2-6	16	-	TGTGCCAGCAGCCAAGCTACCCCGTCTGGGGCCAACGTCCTGACTTTC	CASSQATPSGANVLTF
TRBV11-3	few	TRBJ2-5	12	-	TGTGCCAGCAGCCAGAGGGCGGAGACCCAGTACTTC	CASSQRAETQYF
TRBV20-1	few	TRBJ1-5	12	-	TGCAGTGTTCAGGGTAGCAATCAGCCCCAGCATTTT	CSVQGSNQPQHF
TRBV25-1	many	TRBJ2-7	13	-	TGTGCCAGCAGTGAGTGGGACGGCTACGAGCAGTACTTC	CASSEWDGYEQYF
TRBV27	many	TRBJ1-6	19	TRBD1	TGCACCAGCAGTACTCCGGGACAGGGAAGATTAGTCCCTAATTCACCCCTCCACTTT	CTSSTPGQGRLVPNSPLHF
TRBV21-1	-	TRBJ2-5	16	-	TGTGCCAGCAGCAAAACAAGCGGGCCTTTTCAAGAGACCCAGTACTTC	CASSKTSGPFQETQYF
TRBV5-1	many	TRBJ2-2	10	-	TGCGCCAACCGTACCGGGGAGCTGTTTTTT	CANRTGELFF
TRBV19	many	TRBJ2-7	13	TRBD1	TGTGCCACCTCCGGGACAGTGGCCTACGAGCAGTACTTC	CATSGTVAYEQYF
TRBV9	many	TRBJ2-7	15	-	TGTGCCAGCAGCGTAACAGGGTGGTTCGGTGGCGAGCAGTACTTC	CASSVTGWFGGEQYF
TRBV3-1	-	TRBJ1-4	16	-	TGTGCCAGCAGCCAAGATTTTAGTACATCTAATGAAAAACTGTTTTTT	CASSQDFSTSNEKLFF
TRBV28	few	TRBJ2-3	15	TRBD1	TGTGCCAGCAGTTTATTGGGACAGGGCACAGATACGCAGTATTTT	CASSLLGQGTDTQYF
TRBV19	few	TRBJ1-2	16	TRBD1	TGTGCCAGTATATCGTCTGACGCCAGGGGGGTCTATGGCTACACCTTC	CASISSDARGVYGYTF
TRBV20-1	-	TRBJ2-1	13	TRBD1	TGCAGTGCTAGGGGACAGGGCGACAATGAGCAGTTCTTC	CSARGQGDNEQFF
TRBV12-3/TRBV12-4	many	TRBJ2-1	15	TRBD2	TGTGCCAGCAGTTTAACTAGCGGGGGGGCAAATGAGCAGTTCTTC	CASSLTSGGANEQFF
TRBV12-5	many	TRBJ1-1	11	-	TGTGCTAGTGGTTTGGACAGTGAAGCTTTCTTT	CASGLDSEAFF
TRBV12-3/TRBV12-4	many	TRBJ1-5	13	-	TGTGCCAGCAGTTTTTCGGGGGATCAGCCCCAGCATTTT	CASSFSGDQPQHF
TRBV5-1	-	TRBJ2-1	16	-	TGCGCCAGCAGCTTGGAGGCCGGGGTTTGGAACAATGAGCAGTTCTTC	CASSLEAGVWNNEQFF
TRBV20-1	many	TRBJ2-3	12	-	TGCAGTGCTAGGGCGAGCACAGATACGCAGTATTTT	CSARASTDTQYF
TRBV7-9	-	TRBJ1-1	12	-	TGTGCCAGCAACCTAGGGGACTCCGAAGCTTTTTTT	CASNLGDSEAFF
TRBV20-1	many	TRBJ2-1	15	TRBD2	TGCAGTGCTAGTAGCGGGAGGGCCCGCTACAATGAGCAGTTCTTC	CSASSGRARYNEQFF
TRBV15	many	TRBJ1-4	15	-	TGTGCCACCAGCACCCAGACCGAGGGTAGTGAAAAACTGTTTTTT	CATSTQTEGSEKLFF
TRBV5-1	-	TRBJ2-7	13	TRBD1	TGCGCCAGCAGCTCGACAGGGCTCAACGAGCAGTACTTC	CASSSTGLNEQYF
TRBV7-8	many	TRBJ2-1	14	TRBD2	TGTGCCAGCAGCCCCCGATGGGGGGGGAATGAGCAGTTCTTC	CASSPRWGGNEQFF
TRBV7-8	few	TRBJ1-1	12	-	TGTGCCAGCAGCTTAGATTTCAGGGGAGCTTTCTTT	CASSLDFRGAFF
TRBV24-1	-	TRBJ2-1	17	TRBD2	TGTGCCACCAGTGACACGACTAGCGGGAGCCCCTACAATGAGCAGTTCTTC	CATSDTTSGSPYNEQFF
TRBV5-1	many	TRBJ1-5	14	TRBD1	TGCGCCAGCAGCTTGCAGGGGGCGGATCAGCCCCAGCATTTT	CASSLQGADQPQHF
TRBV7-9	many	TRBJ1-4	14	-	TGTGCCAGCAGCACGGGGACCGAGAATGAAAAACTGTTTTTT	CASSTGTENEKLFF
TRBV6-1	many	TRBJ2-2	14	-	TGTGCCAGCAGTGAGGGGGTTGGGTCCGGGGAGCTGTTTTTT	CASSEGVGSGELFF
TRBV5-1	many	TRBJ2-1	15	-	TGCGCCAGCAGTCGTGACACGAGCTCCTACAATGAGCAGTTCTTC	CASSRDTSSYNEQFF
TRBV28	many	TRBJ2-7	15	-	TGTGCCAGCAGTCCGTCGATATGGTGGTCTGACGAGCAGTACTTC	CASSPSIWWSDEQYF
TRBV11-2	many	TRBJ1-1	17	TRBD1	TGTGCCAGCAGCTTAGTTGGCCTGGGGACAGCAAACACTGAAGCTTTCTTT	CASSLVGLGTANTEAFF
TRBV13	many	TRBJ2-1	13	-	TGTGCCAGCAGCTTAGACGCGGGAAGTGAGCAGTTCTTC	CASSLDAGSEQFF
TRBV12-3/TRBV12-4	many	TRBJ1-5	14	-	TGTGCCAGCAGTTTCTTAGGCGTCCCTCAGCCCCAGCATTTT	CASSFLGVPQPQHF
TRBV18	many	TRBJ1-1	14	-	TGTGCCAGCTCACCATTGGAGGGGAACACTGAAGCTTTCTTT	CASSPLEGNTEAFF
TRBV6-1	many	TRBJ2-1	12	-	TGTGCCAGCAGTGAACAGGGGTATGAGCAGTTCTTC	CASSEQGYEQFF
TRBV18	-	TRBJ1-5	15	TRBD1	TGTGCCAGCTCACCGGGACAGCTACGCAATCAGCCCCAGCATTTT	CASSPGQLRNQPQHF
TRBV10-1	many	TRBJ1-1	13	-	TGCGCCAGCAGTGAGGGCAGGGGCACTGAAGCTTTCTTT	CASSEGRGTEAFF
TRBV12-3/TRBV12-4	many	TRBJ2-3	13	-	TGTGCCAGCAGTTCACAACTCCAAGATACGCAGTATTTT	CASSSQLQDTQYF
TRBV7-7	-	TRBJ1-1	13	-	TGTGCCAGCAGCTTAACCGTGATCACTGAAGCTTTCTTT	CASSLTVITEAFF
TRBV7-2	many	TRBJ2-2	13	-	TGTGCCAGCAGTCTCGGGCCGACCGGGGAGCTGTTTTTT	CASSLGPTGELFF
TRBV5-5	many	TRBJ2-3	15	-	TGTGCCAGCAGCTTGCGGGGATATGTCACAGATACGCAGTATTTT	CASSLRGYVTDTQYF